The present T cell receptor beta chain was sequenced within a study of blood T cell repertoires in COVID-19. In the study overall: COVID-19 samples, acute and convalescent, were from the United States, Italy and Spain. In each case, the material was cDNA or gDNA derived from T cells, B-cell-depleted T cells, or PBMCs.

Per the study methods: How many nucleated cells were present was estimated from reference gene primer amplification. Measured with immunoSEQ multiplex PCR; TCRdb has only the in-frame clones, and not every one. That table gives V, J and clone size, and the DNA gave D and trimming. The repertoire includes more than 70,000 clones, 80% of them detected once, and 9% to 12% sits in the top ten. Sequenced material: peripheral blood. This TCR was recovered from a woman in her 70s with acute or convalescent COVID-19.

The CDR3 sequence is CASSLAAGENYEQYF. The CDR3 bases are TGTGCCAGCAGCTTAGCGGCAGGGGAAAACTACGAGCAGTACTTC. This sequence joins TRBV7-6 and TRBJ2-7, with TRBD1 as a possible D gene (6 bases). V shed 0 bases and J shed 3 bases, with 12 bases lying between them. The CDR3 length is 15 residues. Germline values: CDR1 SGHVS, CDR2 FNYEAQ.